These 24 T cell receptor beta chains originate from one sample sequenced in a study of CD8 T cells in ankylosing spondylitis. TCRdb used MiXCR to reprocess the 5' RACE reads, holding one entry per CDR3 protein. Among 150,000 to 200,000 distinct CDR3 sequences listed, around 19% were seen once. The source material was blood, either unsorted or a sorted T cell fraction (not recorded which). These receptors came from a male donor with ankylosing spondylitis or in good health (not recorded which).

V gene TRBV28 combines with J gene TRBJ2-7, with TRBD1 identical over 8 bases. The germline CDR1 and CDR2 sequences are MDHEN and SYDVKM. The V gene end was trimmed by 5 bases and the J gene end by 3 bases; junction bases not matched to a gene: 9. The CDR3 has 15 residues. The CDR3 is CASSGPGQANYEQYF. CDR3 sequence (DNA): TGTGCCAGCAGTGGGCCGGGACAGGCCAACTACGAGCAGTACTTC.

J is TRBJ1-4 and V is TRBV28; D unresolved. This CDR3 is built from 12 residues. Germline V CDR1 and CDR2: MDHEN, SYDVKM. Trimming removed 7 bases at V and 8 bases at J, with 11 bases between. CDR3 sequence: CASIASGEKLFF. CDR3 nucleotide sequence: TGTGCCAGCATCGCTTCGGGGGAAAAACTGTTTTTT.

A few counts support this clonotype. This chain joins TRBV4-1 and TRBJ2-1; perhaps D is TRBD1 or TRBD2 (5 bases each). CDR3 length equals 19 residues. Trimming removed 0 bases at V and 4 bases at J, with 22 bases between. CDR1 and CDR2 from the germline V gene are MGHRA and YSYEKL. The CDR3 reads CASSQDSLGELGFYNEQFF. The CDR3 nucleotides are TGCGCCAGCAGCCAAGATTCTTTGGGGGAGCTGGGTTTTTACAATGAGCAGTTCTTC.

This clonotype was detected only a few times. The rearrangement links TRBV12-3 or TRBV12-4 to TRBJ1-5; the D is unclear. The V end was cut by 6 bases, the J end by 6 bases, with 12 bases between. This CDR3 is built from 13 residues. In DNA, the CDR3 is TGTGCCAGCAGCTTGCACGAGTTTCAGCCCCAGCATTTT. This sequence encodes CASSLHEFQPQHF.

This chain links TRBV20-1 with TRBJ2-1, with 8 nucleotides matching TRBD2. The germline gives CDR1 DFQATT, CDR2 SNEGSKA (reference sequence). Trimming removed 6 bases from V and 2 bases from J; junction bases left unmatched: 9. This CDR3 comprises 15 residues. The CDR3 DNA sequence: TGCAGTGCCACAGCGGGAGCCCCACCCTACAATGAGCAGTTCTTC. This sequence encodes CSATAGAPPYNEQFF.

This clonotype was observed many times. The CDR3 is CASSSYRGTNTGELFF. The DNA for the CDR3 is TGCGCCAGCAGCTCCTACAGGGGAACGAACACCGGGGAGCTGTTTTTT. This rearrangement joins TRBV5-1 to TRBJ2-2; 7 nucleotides agree with TRBD1. Per germline, CDR1 SGHRS and CDR2 YFSETQ. After removal of 3 bases from V and 0 bases from J, the junction contained 5 bases not matched to a gene. This CDR3 comprises 16 residues. Combining the CDR3 with reference TRBV5-1 and TRBJ2-2 gives the whole variable domain KAGVTQTPRYLIKTRGQQVTLSCSPISGHRSVSWYQQTPGQGLQFLFEYFSETQRNKGNFPGRFSGRQFSNSRSEMNVSTLELGDSALYLCASSSYRGTNTGELFFGEGSRLTVL.

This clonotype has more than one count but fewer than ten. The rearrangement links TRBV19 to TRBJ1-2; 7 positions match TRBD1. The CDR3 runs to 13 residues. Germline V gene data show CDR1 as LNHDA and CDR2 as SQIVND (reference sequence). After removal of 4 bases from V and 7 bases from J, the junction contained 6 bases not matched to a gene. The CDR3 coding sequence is TGTGCCAGTAGTACAGGGGGTTCTGTTGGCTACACCTTC. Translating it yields CASSTGGSVGYTF.

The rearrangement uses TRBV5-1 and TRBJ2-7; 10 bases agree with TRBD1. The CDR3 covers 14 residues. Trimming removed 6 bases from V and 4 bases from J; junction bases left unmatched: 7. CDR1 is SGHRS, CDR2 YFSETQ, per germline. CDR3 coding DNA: TGCGCCAGCAACCCGGGACAGGGGATATACGAGCAGTACTTC. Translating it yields CASNPGQGIYEQYF.

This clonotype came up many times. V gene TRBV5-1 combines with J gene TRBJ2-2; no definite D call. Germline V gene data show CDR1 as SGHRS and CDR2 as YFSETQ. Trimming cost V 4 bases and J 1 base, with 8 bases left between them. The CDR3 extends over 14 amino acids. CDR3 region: CASSGVGNTGELFF. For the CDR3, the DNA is TGCGCCAGCAGCGGGGTCGGGAACACCGGGGAGCTGTTTTTT.

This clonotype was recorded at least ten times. In DNA, the CDR3 is TGCAGTGCTAGACTAGCGGGAGCCATGGATACGCAGTATTTT. Translating gives CSARLAGAMDTQYF. The rearrangement uses TRBV20-1 and TRBJ2-3; TRBD2 aligns across 10 bases. The ends lost 2 bases at V and 6 bases at J; junction bases unmatched: 5. From germline, CDR1 is DFQATT and CDR2 SNEGSKA (reference sequence). The CDR3 runs 14 residues.

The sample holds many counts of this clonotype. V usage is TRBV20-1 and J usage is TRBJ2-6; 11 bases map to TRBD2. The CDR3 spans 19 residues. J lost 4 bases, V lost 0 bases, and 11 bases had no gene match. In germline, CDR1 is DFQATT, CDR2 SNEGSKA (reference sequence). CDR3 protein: CSARDLGLAALPGANVLTF. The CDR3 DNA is TGCAGTGCTAGAGATCTGGGACTAGCGGCCCTTCCCGGGGCCAACGTCCTGACTTTC.

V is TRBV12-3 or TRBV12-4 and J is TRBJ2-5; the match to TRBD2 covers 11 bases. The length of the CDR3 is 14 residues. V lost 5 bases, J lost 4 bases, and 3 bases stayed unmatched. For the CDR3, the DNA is TGTGCCAGCAGTGACGGACTAGCGGGAGAGACCCAGTACTTC. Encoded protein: CASSDGLAGETQYF.

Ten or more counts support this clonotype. CDR3 residues: CASSSPRTGGGWNEQFF. The CDR3 DNA reads TGCGCCAGCAGCTCCCCACGGACAGGGGGCGGTTGGAATGAGCAGTTCTTC. This rearrangement joins TRBV5-1 to TRBJ2-1, with 11 positions matching TRBD1. The ends lost 3 bases at V and 7 bases at J; junction bases unmatched: 12. The CDR3 contains 17 residues. Looked up from germline, CDR1 is SGHRS and CDR2 is YFSETQ. Drawing the rest from reference TRBV5-1 and TRBJ2-1, the complete variable domain is KAGVTQTPRYLIKTRGQQVTLSCSPISGHRSVSWYQQTPGQGLQFLFEYFSETQRNKGNFPGRFSGRQFSNSRSEMNVSTLELGDSALYLCASSSPRTGGGWNEQFFGPGTRLTVL.

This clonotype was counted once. In nucleotides, the CDR3 is TGTGCCAGCAGCCCCCACCGGAAGACTAGCGGGAGGGGCGATGAGCAGTTCTTC. The encoded protein is CASSPHRKTSGRGDEQFF. The J gene is TRBJ2-1, the V gene TRBV21-1; the table's TRBD2 call for D was not verified on the DNA. TRBV21-1 is deemed a pseudogene. CDR3 length: 18 residues.

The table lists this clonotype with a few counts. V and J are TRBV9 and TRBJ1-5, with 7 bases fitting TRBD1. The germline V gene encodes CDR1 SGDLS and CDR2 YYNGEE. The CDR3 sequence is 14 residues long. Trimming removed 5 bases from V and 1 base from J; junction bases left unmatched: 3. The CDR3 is CASSGQASNQPQHF. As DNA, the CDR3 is TGTGCCAGCAGTGGACAGGCCAGCAATCAGCCCCAGCATTTT.

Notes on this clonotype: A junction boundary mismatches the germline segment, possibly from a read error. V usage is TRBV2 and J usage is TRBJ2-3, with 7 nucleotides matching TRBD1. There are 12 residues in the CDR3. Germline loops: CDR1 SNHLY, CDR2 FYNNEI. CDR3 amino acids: CASSEEDRPYRF. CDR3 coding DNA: TGTGCCAGCAGTGAGGAGGACAGGCCCTACAGGTTT. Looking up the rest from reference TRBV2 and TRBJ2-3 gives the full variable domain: EPEVTQTPSHQVTQMGQEVILRCVPISNHLYFYWYRQILGQKVEFLVSFYNNEISEKSEIFDDQFSVERPDGSNFTLKIRSTKLEDSAMYFCASSEEDRPYRFGPGTRLTVL.

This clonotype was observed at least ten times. The CDR3 DNA reads as TGCGCCAGCAGCTTGGGAGAATCCGGAAATCAGCCCCAGCATTTT. Protein product: CASSLGESGNQPQHF. The chain recombines TRBV5-1 with TRBJ1-5; D is uncertain. This CDR3 spans 15 amino acids. Germline CDR1 SGHRS, CDR2 YFSETQ. The V end lost 0 bases, the J end lost 4 bases, and 11 bases lay between the germline ends.

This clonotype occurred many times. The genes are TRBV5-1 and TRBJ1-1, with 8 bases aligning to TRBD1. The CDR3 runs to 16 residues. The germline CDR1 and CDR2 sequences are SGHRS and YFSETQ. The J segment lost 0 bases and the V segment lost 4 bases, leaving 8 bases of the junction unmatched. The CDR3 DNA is TGCGCCAGCAGCGAGGACAGGGACCCTTTGAACACTGAAGCTTTCTTT. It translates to CASSEDRDPLNTEAFF.

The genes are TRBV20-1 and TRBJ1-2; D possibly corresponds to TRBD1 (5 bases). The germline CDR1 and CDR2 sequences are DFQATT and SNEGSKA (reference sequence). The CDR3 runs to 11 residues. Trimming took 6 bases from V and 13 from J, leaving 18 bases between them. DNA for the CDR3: TGCAGTGCAGTGACCGGGACCGGTTCCACCTTC. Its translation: CSAVTGTGSTF.

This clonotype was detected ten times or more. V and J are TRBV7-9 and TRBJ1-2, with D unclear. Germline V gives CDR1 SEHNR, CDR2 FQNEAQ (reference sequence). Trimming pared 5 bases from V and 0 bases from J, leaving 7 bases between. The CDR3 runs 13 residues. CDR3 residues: CASSPGANYGYTF. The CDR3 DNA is TGTGCCAGCAGCCCAGGAGCTAACTATGGCTACACCTTC. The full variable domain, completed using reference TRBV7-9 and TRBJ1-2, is DTGVSQNPRHKITKRGQNVTFRCDPISEHNRLYWYRQTLGQGPEFLTYFQNEAQLEKSRLLSDRFSAERPKGSFSTLEIQRTEQGDSAMYLCASSPGANYGYTFGSGTRLTVV.

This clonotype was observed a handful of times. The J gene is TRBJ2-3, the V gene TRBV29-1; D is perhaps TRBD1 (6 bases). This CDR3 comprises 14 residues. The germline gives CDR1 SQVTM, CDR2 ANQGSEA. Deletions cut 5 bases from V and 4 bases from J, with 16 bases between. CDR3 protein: CSVTGKASPDTQYF. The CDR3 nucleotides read TGCAGCGTTACAGGGAAGGCCTCCCCAGATACGCAGTATTTT.

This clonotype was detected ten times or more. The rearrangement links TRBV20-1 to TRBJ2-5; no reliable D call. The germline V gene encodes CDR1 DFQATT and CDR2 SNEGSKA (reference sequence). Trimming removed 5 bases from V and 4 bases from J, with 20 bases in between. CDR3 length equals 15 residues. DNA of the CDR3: TGCAGTGCTGGACCTGACGACTCGTCTGGAGAGACCCAGTACTTC. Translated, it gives CSAGPDDSSGETQYF.

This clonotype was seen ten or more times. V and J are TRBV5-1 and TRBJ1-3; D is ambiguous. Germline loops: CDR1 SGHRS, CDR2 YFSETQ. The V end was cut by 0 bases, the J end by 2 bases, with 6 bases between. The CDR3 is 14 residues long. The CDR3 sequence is CASSLGQAGNTIYF. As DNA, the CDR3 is TGCGCCAGCAGCTTGGGGCAGGCTGGAAACACCATATATTTT.

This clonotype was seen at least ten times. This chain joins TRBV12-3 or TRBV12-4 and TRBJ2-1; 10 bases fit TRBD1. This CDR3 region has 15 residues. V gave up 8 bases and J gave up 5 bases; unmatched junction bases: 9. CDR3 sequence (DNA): TGTGCCAGCGGAACCGGGACAGGGGCCGACAATGAGCAGTTCTTC. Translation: CASGTGTGADNEQFF.